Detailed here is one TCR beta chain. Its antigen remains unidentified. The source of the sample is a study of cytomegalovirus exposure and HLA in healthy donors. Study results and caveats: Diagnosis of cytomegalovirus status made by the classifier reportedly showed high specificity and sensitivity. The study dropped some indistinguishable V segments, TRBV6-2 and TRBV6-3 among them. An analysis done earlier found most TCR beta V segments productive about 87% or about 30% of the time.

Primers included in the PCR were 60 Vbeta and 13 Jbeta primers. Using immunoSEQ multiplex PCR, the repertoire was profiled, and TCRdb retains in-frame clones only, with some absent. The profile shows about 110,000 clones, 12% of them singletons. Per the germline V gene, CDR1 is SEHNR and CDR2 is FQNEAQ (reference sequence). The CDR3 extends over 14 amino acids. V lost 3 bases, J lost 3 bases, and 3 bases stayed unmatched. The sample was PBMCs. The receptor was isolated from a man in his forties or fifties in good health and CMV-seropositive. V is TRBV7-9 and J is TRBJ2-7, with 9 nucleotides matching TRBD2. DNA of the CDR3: TGTGCCAGCAGCTTTAGCGGGAGAGTCTACGAGCAGTACTTC. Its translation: CASSFSGRVYEQYF.